The clone carrying this TCR beta chain has more than one count but fewer than ten. What it binds is not known. These data come from a study of blood T cells in healthy people across ages. V lost 5 bases to trimming and J lost 4 bases; unmatched junction nucleotides: 5. CDR1 and CDR2 from the germline V gene are SGHTA and FQGNSA. This CDR3 contains 14 residues. Study-wide findings and caveats: In older individuals, TCR beta diversity per million T cells was lower, falling roughly linearly with age.

A second 7 to 11 cycle PCR used barcoded and J-beta primers. MiXCR, run by TCRdb on the 5' RACE reads, gives a single entry per CDR3 protein. The sample has 780,000 or so distinct CDR3 sequences, about 53% seen once. In terms of origin and age, donors were healthy Caucasian individuals from Russia aged roughly 6 to 95. The rearrangement joins TRBV7-2 to TRBJ2-3; 8 positions match TRBD1. The receptor was isolated from a man at least 80 years old in good health. The sequenced sample consisted of blood. DNA for the CDR3: TGTGCCAGCAGCCGATCGACAGGGGCAGATACGCAGTATTTT. This gives the protein CASSRSTGADTQYF.